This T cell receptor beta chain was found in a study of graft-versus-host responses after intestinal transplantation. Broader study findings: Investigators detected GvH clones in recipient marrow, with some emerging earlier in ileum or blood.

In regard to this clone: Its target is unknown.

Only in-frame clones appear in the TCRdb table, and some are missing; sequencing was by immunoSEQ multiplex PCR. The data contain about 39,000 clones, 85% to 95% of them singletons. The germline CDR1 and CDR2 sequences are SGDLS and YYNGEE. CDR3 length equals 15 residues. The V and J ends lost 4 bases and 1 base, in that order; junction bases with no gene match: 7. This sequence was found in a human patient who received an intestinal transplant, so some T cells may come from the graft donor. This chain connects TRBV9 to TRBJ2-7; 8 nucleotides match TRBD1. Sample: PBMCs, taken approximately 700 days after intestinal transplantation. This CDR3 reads CASSPRQGLSYEQYF. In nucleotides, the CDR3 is TGTGCCAGCAGCCCCCGACAGGGGCTGTCCTACGAGCAGTACTTC.